One sample yielded the 5 T cell receptor beta chains listed below, sequenced in a study of Ad26.COV2.S vaccination and SARS-CoV-2 variants. Treatment here: around 19 received Ad26.COV2.S at low or high dose, single or two shots; about 5 received placebo; per-sample allocation not given. Samples were taken on day 63 after the first vaccine or placebo injection. The table came from immunoSEQ multiplex PCR; TCRdb's copy has only in-frame clones and leaves some out. The sample shows under 600,000 clones, roughly nine tenths of them seen only once. The sample here was peripheral blood, taken in a trial of Ad26.COV2.S vaccine versus placebo. Receptors were obtained from a person between 18 and 65 years old who received the Ad26.COV2.S COVID-19 vaccine or a placebo.

V and J are TRBV7-9 and TRBJ1-1; D might be TRBD1 (6 bases). Trimming left V 5 bases short and J 8 bases short, with 12 bases between. Germline V lookup: CDR1 SEHNR, CDR2 FQNEAQ (reference sequence). This CDR3 has 12 amino acids. This chain's CDR3 is CASSLRDNEAFF. CDR3 DNA sequence: TGTGCCAGCAGCCTCCGGGACAACGAAGCTTTCTTT.

This chain links TRBV6-5 with TRBJ1-6, with 8 positions matching TRBD1. The CDR3 loop spans 14 amino acids. CDR1 is MNHEY and CDR2 is SVGAGI in the germline V gene. With V trimmed by 6 bases and J by 10 bases, 8 bases remained unmatched. The CDR3 protein is CASRLLQGVSPLHF. CDR3 bases: TGTGCCAGCAGACTCTTACAGGGGGTCTCACCCCTCCACTTT.

Worth noting for this clone: The same CDR3 is also encoded by other DNA sequences in this sample. The gene calls are TRBV7-3 and TRBJ2-3, with no clear D. The CDR3 is made up of 13 amino acids. The V end was cut by 1 base, the J end by 3 bases, with 5 bases between. Germline lookup yields CDR1 SGHTA and CDR2 FQGTGA. The CDR3 DNA reads as TGTGCCAGCAGCTTAATCCCGACAGATACGCAGTATTTT. Amino acid sequence: CASSLIPTDTQYF.

This chain connects TRBV15 to TRBJ2-1; the match to TRBD2 covers 13 bases. This CDR3 has 20 residues. Per germline, CDR1 LNHNV and CDR2 YYDKDF (reference sequence). With 5 bases clipped from V and 0 bases from J, the junction kept 13 bases outside the gene matches. The DNA for the CDR3 is TGTGCCACCAGCGGGACGACTAGCGGGGGGCCTACCGCCTCCTACAATGAGCAGTTCTTC. Amino acids: CATSGTTSGGPTASYNEQFF.

The chain has TRBV18 and TRBJ2-3; tentatively, D is TRBD1 or TRBD2 (5 bases each). Between the trimmed V and J ends, which lost 2 bases and 4 bases, there was a span of 19 bases. This CDR3 comprises 17 residues. CDR1 and CDR2 from the germline V gene are KGHSH and LQKENI. CDR3: CASSPLPLAGRPDTQYF. The CDR3 coding sequence is TGTGCCAGCTCACCATTACCGCTAGCAGGGCGGCCAGATACGCAGTATTTT.